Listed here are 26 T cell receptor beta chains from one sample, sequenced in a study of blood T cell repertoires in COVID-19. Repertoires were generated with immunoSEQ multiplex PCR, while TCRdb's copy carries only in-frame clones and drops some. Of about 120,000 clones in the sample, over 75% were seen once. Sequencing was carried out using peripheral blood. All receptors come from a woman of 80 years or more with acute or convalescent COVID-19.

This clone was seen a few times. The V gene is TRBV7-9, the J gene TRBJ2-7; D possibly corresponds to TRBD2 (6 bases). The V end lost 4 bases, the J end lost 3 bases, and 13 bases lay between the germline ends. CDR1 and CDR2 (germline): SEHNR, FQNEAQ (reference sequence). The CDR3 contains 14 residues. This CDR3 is CASSSGTGLYEQYF. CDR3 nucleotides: TGTGCCAGCAGCTCCGGGACTGGGCTCTACGAGCAGTACTTC.

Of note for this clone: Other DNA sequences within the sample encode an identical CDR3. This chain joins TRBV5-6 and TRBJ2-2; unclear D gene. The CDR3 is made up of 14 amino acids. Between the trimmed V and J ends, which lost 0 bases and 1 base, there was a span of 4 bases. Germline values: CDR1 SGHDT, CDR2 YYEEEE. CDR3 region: CASSLGQNTGELFF. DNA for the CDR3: TGTGCCAGCAGCTTGGGACAGAACACCGGGGAGCTGTTTTTT.

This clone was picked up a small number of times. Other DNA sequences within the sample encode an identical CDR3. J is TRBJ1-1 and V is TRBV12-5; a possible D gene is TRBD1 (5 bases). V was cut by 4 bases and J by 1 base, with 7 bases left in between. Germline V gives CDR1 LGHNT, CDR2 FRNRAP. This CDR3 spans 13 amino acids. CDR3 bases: TGTGCTAGTGGTTCGGGGGGGAACACTGAAGCTTTCTTT. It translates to CASGSGGNTEAFF.

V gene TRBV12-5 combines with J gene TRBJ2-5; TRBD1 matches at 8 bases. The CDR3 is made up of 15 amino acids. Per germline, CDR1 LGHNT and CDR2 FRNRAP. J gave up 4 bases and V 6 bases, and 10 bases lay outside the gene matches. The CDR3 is CASGPDRGGRETQYF. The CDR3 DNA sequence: TGTGCTAGTGGCCCCGACAGGGGAGGACGAGAGACCCAGTACTTC.

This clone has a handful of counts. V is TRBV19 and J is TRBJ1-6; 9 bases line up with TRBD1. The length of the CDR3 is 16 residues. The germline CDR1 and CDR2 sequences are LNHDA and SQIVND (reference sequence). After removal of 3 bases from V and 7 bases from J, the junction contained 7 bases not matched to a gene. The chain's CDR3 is CASSMGDRAQNSPLHF. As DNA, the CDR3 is TGTGCCAGTAGTATGGGGGACAGGGCCCAAAATTCACCCCTCCACTTT.

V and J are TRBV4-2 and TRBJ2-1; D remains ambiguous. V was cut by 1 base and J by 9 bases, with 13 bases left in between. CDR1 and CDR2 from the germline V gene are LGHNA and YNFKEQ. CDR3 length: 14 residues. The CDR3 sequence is CASSQVPDGSEQFF. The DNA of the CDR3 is TGTGCCAGCAGCCAAGTTCCTGACGGGTCTGAGCAGTTCTTC.

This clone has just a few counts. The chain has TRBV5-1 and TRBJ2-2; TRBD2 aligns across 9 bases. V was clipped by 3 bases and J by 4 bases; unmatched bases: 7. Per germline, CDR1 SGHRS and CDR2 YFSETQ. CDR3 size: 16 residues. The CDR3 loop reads CASSYLAGEVTGELFF. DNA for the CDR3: TGCGCCAGCAGCTACTTAGCGGGAGAGGTCACCGGGGAGCTGTTTTTT.

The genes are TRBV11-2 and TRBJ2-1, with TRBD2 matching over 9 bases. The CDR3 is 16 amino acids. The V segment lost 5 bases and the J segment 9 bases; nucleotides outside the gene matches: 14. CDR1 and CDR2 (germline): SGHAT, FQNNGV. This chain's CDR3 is CASSLGSGRSVSEQFF. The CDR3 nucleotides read TGTGCCAGCAGCCTTGGTAGCGGGAGATCAGTCAGTGAGCAGTTCTTC. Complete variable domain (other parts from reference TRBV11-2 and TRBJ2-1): EAGVAQSPRYKIIEKRQSVAFWCNPISGHATLYWYQQILGQGPKLLIQFQNNGVVDDSQLPKDRFSAERLKGVDSTLKIQPAKLEDSAVYLCASSLGSGRSVSEQFFGPGTRLTVL.

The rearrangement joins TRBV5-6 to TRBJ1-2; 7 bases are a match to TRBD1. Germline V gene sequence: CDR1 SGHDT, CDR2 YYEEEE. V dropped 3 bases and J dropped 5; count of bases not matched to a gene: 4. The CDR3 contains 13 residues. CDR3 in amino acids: CASSSWDRYGYTF. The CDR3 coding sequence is TGTGCCAGCAGCTCCTGGGACAGATATGGCTACACCTTC.

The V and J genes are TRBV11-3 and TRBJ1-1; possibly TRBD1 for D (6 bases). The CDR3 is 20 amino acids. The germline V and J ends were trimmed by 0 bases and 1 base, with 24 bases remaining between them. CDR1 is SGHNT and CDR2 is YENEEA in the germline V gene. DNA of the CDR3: TGTGCCAGCAGCTTAGAGTTCCCACAGGGCGGTTGGGGCAAGAACACTGAAGCTTTCTTT. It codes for CASSLEFPQGGWGKNTEAFF.

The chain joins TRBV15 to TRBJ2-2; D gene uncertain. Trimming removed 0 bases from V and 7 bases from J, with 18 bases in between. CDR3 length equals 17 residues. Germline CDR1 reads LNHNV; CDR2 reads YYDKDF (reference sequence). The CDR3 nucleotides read TGTGCCACCAGCAGAGATAGGCTTTTCGACTTTCGCGGGGAGCTGTTTTTT. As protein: CATSRDRLFDFRGELFF.

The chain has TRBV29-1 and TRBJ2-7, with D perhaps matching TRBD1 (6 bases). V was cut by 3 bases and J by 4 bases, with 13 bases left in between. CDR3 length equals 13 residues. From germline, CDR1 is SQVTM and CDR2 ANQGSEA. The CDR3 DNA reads TGCAGCGTTGAGGGCAGGGGTGCGTACGAGCAGTACTTC. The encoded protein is CSVEGRGAYEQYF.

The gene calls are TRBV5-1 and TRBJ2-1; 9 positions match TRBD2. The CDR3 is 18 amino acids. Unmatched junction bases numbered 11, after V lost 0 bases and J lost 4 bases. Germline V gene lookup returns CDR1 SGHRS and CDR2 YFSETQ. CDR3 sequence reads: CASSLAGFSGRQYNEQFF. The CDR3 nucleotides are TGCGCCAGCAGCTTGGCGGGTTTTAGCGGGAGACAGTACAATGAGCAGTTCTTC. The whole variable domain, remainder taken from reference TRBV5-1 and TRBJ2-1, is KAGVTQTPRYLIKTRGQQVTLSCSPISGHRSVSWYQQTPGQGLQFLFEYFSETQRNKGNFPGRFSGRQFSNSRSEMNVSTLELGDSALYLCASSLAGFSGRQYNEQFFGPGTRLTVL.

The CDR3 sequence is CATSREAGPSGANVLTF. CDR3 DNA: TGTGCCACCAGCAGGGAGGCTGGGCCCTCTGGGGCCAACGTCCTGACTTTC. The chain is built from TRBV15 and TRBJ2-6; possibly TRBD2 for D (5 bases). Germline V gene data show CDR1 as LNHNV and CDR2 as YYDKDF (reference sequence). The V gene lost 3 bases and the J gene lost 0 bases, with 12 bases spanning the gap. The CDR3 consists of 17 residues.

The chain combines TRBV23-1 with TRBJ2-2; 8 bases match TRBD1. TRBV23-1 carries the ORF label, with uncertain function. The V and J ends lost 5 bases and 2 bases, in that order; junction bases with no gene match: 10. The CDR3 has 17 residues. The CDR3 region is CASSVRRTGTNTGELFF. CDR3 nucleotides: TGCGCCAGCAGTGTCCGGCGGACAGGGACAAACACCGGGGAGCTGTTTTTT.

CDR3 DNA: TGCGCCAGCAGCTTGGCCCGGGACAACAATGAGCAGTTCTTC. As protein: CASSLARDNNEQFF. The rearrangement uses TRBV5-1 and TRBJ2-1, with a possible D match to TRBD1 (6 bases). Germline CDR1 is SGHRS and CDR2 is YFSETQ. Between the trimmed V and J ends, which lost 0 bases and 5 bases, there was a span of 9 bases. The CDR3 is 14 residues long.

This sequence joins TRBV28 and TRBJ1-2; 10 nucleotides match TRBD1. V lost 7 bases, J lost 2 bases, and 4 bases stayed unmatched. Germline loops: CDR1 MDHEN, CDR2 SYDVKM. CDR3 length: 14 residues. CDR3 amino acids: CASNPGQGNYGYTF. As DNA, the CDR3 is TGTGCCAGCAATCCGGGACAGGGGAACTATGGCTACACCTTC.

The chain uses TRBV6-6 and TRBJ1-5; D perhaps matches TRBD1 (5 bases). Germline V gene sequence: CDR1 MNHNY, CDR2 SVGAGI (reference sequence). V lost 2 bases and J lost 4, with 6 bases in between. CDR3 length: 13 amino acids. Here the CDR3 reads CASSYGGNQPQHF. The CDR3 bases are TGTGCCAGCAGTTACGGGGGGAATCAGCCCCAGCATTTT.

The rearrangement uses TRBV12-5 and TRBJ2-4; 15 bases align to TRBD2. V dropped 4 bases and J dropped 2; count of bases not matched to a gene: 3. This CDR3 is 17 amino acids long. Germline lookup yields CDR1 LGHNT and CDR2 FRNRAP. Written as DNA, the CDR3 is TGTGCTAGTGGTTCTGGGACTAGCGGGGGGCCCAAAAACATTCAGTACTTC. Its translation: CASGSGTSGGPKNIQYF.

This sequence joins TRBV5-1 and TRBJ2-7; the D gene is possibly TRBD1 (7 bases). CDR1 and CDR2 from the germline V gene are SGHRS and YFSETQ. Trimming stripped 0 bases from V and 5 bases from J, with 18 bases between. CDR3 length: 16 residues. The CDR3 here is CASSLVQGGGSDEQYF. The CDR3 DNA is TGCGCCAGCAGCTTGGTTCAGGGGGGTGGTTCTGACGAGCAGTACTTC. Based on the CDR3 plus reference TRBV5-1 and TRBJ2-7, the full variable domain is KAGVTQTPRYLIKTRGQQVTLSCSPISGHRSVSWYQQTPGQGLQFLFEYFSETQRNKGNFPGRFSGRQFSNSRSEMNVSTLELGDSALYLCASSLVQGGGSDEQYFGPGTRLTVT.

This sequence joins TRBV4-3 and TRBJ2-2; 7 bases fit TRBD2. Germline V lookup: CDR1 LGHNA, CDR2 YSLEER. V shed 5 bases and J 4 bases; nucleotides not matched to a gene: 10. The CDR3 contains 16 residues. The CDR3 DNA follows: TGCGCCAGCAGCAAGGAACAGCGGGGCGGCACCGGGGAGCTGTTTTTT. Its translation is CASSKEQRGGTGELFF.

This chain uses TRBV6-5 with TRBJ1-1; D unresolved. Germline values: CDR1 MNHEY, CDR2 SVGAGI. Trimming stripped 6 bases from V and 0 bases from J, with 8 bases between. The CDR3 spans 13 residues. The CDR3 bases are TGTGCCAGCAGACGGGATTTGAACACTGAAGCTTTCTTT. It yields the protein CASRRDLNTEAFF.

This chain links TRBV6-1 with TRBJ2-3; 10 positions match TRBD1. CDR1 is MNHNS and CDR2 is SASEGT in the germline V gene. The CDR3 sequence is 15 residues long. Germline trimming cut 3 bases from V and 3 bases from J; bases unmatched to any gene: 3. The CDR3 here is CASSDWGQGTDTQYF. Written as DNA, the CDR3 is TGTGCCAGCAGTGATTGGGGACAGGGGACAGATACGCAGTATTTT.

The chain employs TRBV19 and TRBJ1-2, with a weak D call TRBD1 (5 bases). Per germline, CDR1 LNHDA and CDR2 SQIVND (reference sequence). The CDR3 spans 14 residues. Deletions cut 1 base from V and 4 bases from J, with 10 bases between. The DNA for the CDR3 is TGTGCCAGTAGTATAGCCAGGGCCGCCTATGGCTACACCTTC. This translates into CASSIARAAYGYTF.

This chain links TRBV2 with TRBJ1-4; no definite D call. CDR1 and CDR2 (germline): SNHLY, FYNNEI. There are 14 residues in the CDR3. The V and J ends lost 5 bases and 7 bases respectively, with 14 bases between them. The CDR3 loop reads CASSQGLVGEKLFF. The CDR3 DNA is TGTGCCAGCAGTCAAGGGTTGGTCGGTGAAAAACTGTTTTTT.

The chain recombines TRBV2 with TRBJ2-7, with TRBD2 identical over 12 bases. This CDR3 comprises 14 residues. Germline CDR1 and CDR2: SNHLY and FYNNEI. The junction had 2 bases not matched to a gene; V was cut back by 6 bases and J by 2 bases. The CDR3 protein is CASRPSGGAYEQYF. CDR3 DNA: TGTGCCAGCAGACCTAGCGGGGGGGCCTACGAGCAGTACTTC.